Listed below are T cell receptor beta chains from one sample, sequenced in a study of blood T cell repertoires in COVID-19. Data came from immunoSEQ multiplex PCR; TCRdb stores just in-frame clones and leaves some out. This table has tens of thousands of clones, almost 85% appearing once. Specimen: peripheral blood. The receptors were sampled from a man aged 60 to 75 with acute or convalescent COVID-19. Both conserved end residues are part of each CDR3. D genes are given only for firm matches. Expanded clones get a size class; other rows say once, few or many, or leave the size out.

length: 14
J: TRBJ2-5
size: once
V: TRBV5-5
D: .
CDR3: CASSLAAGQETQYF
DNA: TGTGCCAGCAGCTTGGCGGCGGGTCAAGAGACCCAGTACTTC

length: 16
J: TRBJ2-3
size: .
V: TRBV6-4
D: TRBD2
CDR3: CASSRLAGYSTDTQYF
DNA: TGTGCCAGCAGTCGACTAGCGGGGTACTCCACAGATACGCAGTATTTT

length: 15
J: TRBJ1-5
size: .
V: TRBV7-8
D: TRBD1
CDR3: CASSARRDRDQPQHF
DNA: TGTGCCAGCAGCGCGCGCCGGGACAGGGATCAGCCCCAGCATTTT

length: 16
J: TRBJ1-6
size: .
V: TRBV21-1
D: .
CDR3: CASSKAQGIGVSPLHF
DNA: TGTGCCAGCAGCAAAGCTCAGGGAATCGGAGTTTCACCCCTCCACTTT

length: 16
J: TRBJ2-3
size: .
V: TRBV4-1
D: .
CDR3: CASSQDRGMSADTQYF
DNA: TGCGCCAGCAGCCAAGATCGCGGGATGTCGGCAGATACGCAGTATTTT

length: 14
J: TRBJ1-1
size: .
V: TRBV27
D: TRBD1
CDR3: CASSPQGASTEAFF
DNA: TGTGCCAGCAGTCCACAGGGGGCAAGCACTGAAGCTTTCTTT

length: 15
J: TRBJ2-1
size: .
V: TRBV2
D: .
CDR3: CASTQGSGYYNEQFF
DNA: TGTGCCAGCACCCAGGGTAGCGGCTACTACAATGAGCAGTTCTTC

length: 13
J: TRBJ1-6
size: few
V: TRBV10-2
D: .
CDR3: CASSSIRNSPLHF
DNA: TGCGCCAGCAGTAGTATCAGGAATTCACCCCTCCACTTT

length: 19
J: TRBJ2-3
size: .
V: TRBV23-1
D: .
CDR3: CASSHWISGDRPPPDTQYF
DNA: TGCGCCAGCAGTCATTGGATTTCAGGGGATCGGCCCCCTCCAGATACGCAGTATTTT

length: 17
J: TRBJ2-3
size: .
V: TRBV2
D: TRBD2
CDR3: CASRTGLSGGASDTQYF
DNA: TGTGCCAGCAGGACCGGACTTAGCGGGGGGGCCTCAGATACGCAGTATTTT

length: 16
J: TRBJ1-6
size: .
V: TRBV6-1
D: TRBD1
CDR3: CASSELFGTGDSPLHF
DNA: TGTGCCAGCAGTGAACTATTCGGGACAGGGGACTCACCCCTCCACTTT

length: 15
J: TRBJ1-3
size: once
V: TRBV18
D: .
CDR3: CASSVSRDSGNTIYF
DNA: TGTGCCAGCTCAGTTAGCAGGGATTCTGGAAACACCATATATTTT

length: 15
J: TRBJ1-2
size: .
V: TRBV4-1
D: TRBD1
CDR3: CASSPGQGSNYGYTF
DNA: TGCGCCAGCAGCCCGGGACAGGGGTCTAACTATGGCTACACCTTC

length: 15
J: TRBJ2-7
size: .
V: TRBV15
D: TRBD1
CDR3: CATSRERQGVGEQYF
DNA: TGTGCCACCAGCAGAGAGCGGCAGGGGGTGGGCGAGCAGTACTTC

length: 14
J: TRBJ1-2
size: .
V: TRBV19
D: .
CDR3: CASTPVWIQGNYTF
DNA: TGTGCCAGTACCCCCGTCTGGATACAGGGCAACTACACCTTC

length: 13
J: TRBJ1-2
size: .
V: TRBV29-1
D: TRBD1
CDR3: CSAPTGGNYGYTF
DNA: TGCAGCGCCCCGACAGGGGGGAACTATGGCTACACCTTC

length: 13
J: TRBJ1-5
size: once
V: TRBV29-1
D: .
CDR3: CSVVGVGNQPQHF
DNA: TGCAGCGTTGTGGGAGTAGGCAATCAGCCCCAGCATTTT

length: 15
J: TRBJ1-1
size: .
V: TRBV6-2/TRBV6-3
D: .
CDR3: CASSYGDMTQGEAFF
DNA: TGTGCCAGCAGTTACGGGGATATGACACAGGGTGAAGCTTTCTTT

length: 14
J: TRBJ2-7
size: .
V: TRBV5-4
D: .
CDR3: CASSLDIGGYEQYF
DNA: TGTGCCAGCAGCTTGGATATAGGGGGCTACGAGCAGTACTTC

length: 14
J: TRBJ1-4
size: .
V: TRBV28
D: .
CDR3: CASSSGSTNEKLFF
DNA: TGTGCCAGCAGTTCAGGGTCAACTAATGAAAAACTGTTTTTT

length: 11
J: TRBJ2-5
size: .
V: TRBV12-5
D: .
CDR3: CASGLRETQYF
DNA: TGTGCTAGTGGCCTCAGAGAGACCCAGTACTTC

length: 12
J: TRBJ2-1
size: once
V: TRBV27
D: TRBD1
CDR3: CASQGALNEQFF
DNA: TGTGCCAGCCAGGGGGCGCTCAATGAGCAGTTCTTC

length: 15
J: TRBJ2-5
size: once
V: TRBV4-1
D: .
CDR3: CASSQDLIFQETQYF
DNA: TGCGCCAGCAGCCAAGATCTAATTTTCCAAGAGACCCAGTACTTC

length: 13
J: TRBJ2-5
size: .
V: TRBV29-1
D: .
CDR3: CSVILGGRETQYF
DNA: TGCAGCGTCATACTGGGGGGAAGAGAGACCCAGTACTTC

length: 14
J: TRBJ2-5
size: .
V: TRBV2
D: TRBD1
CDR3: CASSRDRGAETQYF
DNA: TGTGCCAGCAGCCGGGACAGGGGTGCAGAGACCCAGTACTTC

length: 13
J: TRBJ1-2
size: .
V: TRBV14
D: TRBD1
CDR3: CASSRQGTGGYTF
DNA: TGTGCCAGCAGCCGACAGGGGACCGGTGGCTACACCTTC

length: 13
J: TRBJ1-3
size: few
V: TRBV29-1
D: .
CDR3: CSGTEHSGNTIYF
DNA: TGCAGCGGAACAGAACACTCTGGAAACACCATATATTTT

length: 15
J: TRBJ2-2
size: .
V: TRBV11-2
D: .
CDR3: CASSPLRLWTGELFF
DNA: TGTGCCAGCAGCCCCTTGCGGCTTTGGACCGGGGAGCTGTTTTTT

length: 13
J: TRBJ1-4
size: .
V: TRBV2
D: .
CDR3: CASGGEEVEKLFF
DNA: TGTGCCAGCGGCGGGGAGGAGGTTGAAAAACTGTTTTTT

length: 11
J: TRBJ2-3
size: .
V: TRBV24-1
D: .
CDR3: CATERWNTQYF
DNA: TGTGCCACCGAGAGGTGGAATACGCAGTATTTT

length: 14
J: TRBJ2-7
size: .
V: TRBV25-1
D: TRBD1
CDR3: CASSEGTGDYEQYF
DNA: TGTGCCAGCAGTGAAGGGACAGGGGACTACGAGCAGTACTTC

length: 15
J: TRBJ1-1
size: .
V: TRBV24-1
D: TRBD1
CDR3: CATSDSGQGISEAFF
DNA: TGTGCCACCAGTGATTCGGGACAGGGGATCTCTGAAGCTTTCTTT

length: 12
J: TRBJ1-1
size: .
V: TRBV19
D: .
CDR3: CASKGEATEAFF
DNA: TGTGCCAGTAAAGGGGAGGCCACTGAAGCTTTCTTT

length: 14
J: TRBJ1-2
size: .
V: TRBV10-3
D: TRBD1
CDR3: CAISEDREDYGYTF
DNA: TGTGCCATCAGTGAGGACAGGGAGGACTATGGCTACACCTTC

length: 12
J: TRBJ2-1
size: .
V: TRBV29-1
D: .
CDR3: CSVQDSYNEQFF
DNA: TGCAGCGTTCAGGACTCCTACAATGAGCAGTTCTTC

length: 13
J: TRBJ2-1
size: once
V: TRBV9
D: .
CDR3: CASNRGAGGEQFF
DNA: TGTGCCAGCAACCGGGGGGCCGGGGGTGAGCAGTTCTTC

length: 13
J: TRBJ2-7
size: .
V: TRBV18
D: TRBD1
CDR3: CASSSDRGDEQYF
DNA: TGTGCCAGCTCATCGGACAGGGGCGATGAGCAGTACTTC

length: 13
J: TRBJ2-2
size: .
V: TRBV10-2
D: .
CDR3: CASRRTTDGELFF
DNA: TGCGCCAGCCGGAGAACAACGGACGGGGAGCTGTTTTTT

length: 13
J: TRBJ2-1
size: .
V: TRBV11-3
D: TRBD1
CDR3: CASSKGQGNEQFF
DNA: TGTGCCAGCAGCAAGGGACAGGGCAATGAGCAGTTCTTC

length: 17
J: TRBJ1-4
size: .
V: TRBV4-2
D: .
CDR3: CASSSLKPQGGNEKLFF
DNA: TGTGCCAGCAGCTCCCTGAAGCCCCAGGGAGGGAATGAAAAACTGTTTTTT

length: 13
J: TRBJ2-3
size: .
V: TRBV6-2/TRBV6-3
D: .
CDR3: CASSRQAGDTQYF
DNA: TGTGCCAGCAGCCGCCAGGCAGGAGATACGCAGTATTTT

length: 11
J: TRBJ1-2
size: .
V: TRBV19
D: .
CDR3: CASSQNYGYTF
DNA: TGTGCCAGTAGCCAAAACTATGGCTACACCTTC

length: 17
J: TRBJ1-1
size: few
V: TRBV7-2
D: .
CDR3: CASSLVSGRWMNTEAFF
DNA: TGTGCCAGCAGCTTAGTATCAGGGAGGTGGATGAACACTGAAGCTTTCTTT

length: 15
J: TRBJ1-2
size: once
V: TRBV4-1
D: TRBD1
CDR3: CASSQGRGQFYGYTF
DNA: TGCGCCAGCAGCCAAGGCAGGGGACAGTTTTATGGCTACACCTTC

length: 15
J: TRBJ1-3
size: .
V: TRBV7-9
D: TRBD1
CDR3: CASSEGQGPGNTIYF
DNA: TGTGCCAGCAGCGAGGGACAGGGACCTGGAAACACCATATATTTT

length: 17
J: TRBJ2-7
size: .
V: TRBV4-1
D: TRBD2
CDR3: CASSRTPETSGGYEQYF
DNA: TGCGCCAGCAGCCGTACCCCGGAAACCAGCGGGGGTTACGAGCAGTACTTC

length: 15
J: TRBJ2-5
size: once
V: TRBV7-2
D: .
CDR3: CASSLAHRDGETQYF
DNA: TGTGCCAGCAGCTTAGCCCACAGGGATGGGGAGACCCAGTACTTC

length: 15
J: TRBJ2-1
size: .
V: TRBV7-2
D: TRBD2
CDR3: CASSLVQRGGNEQFF
DNA: TGTGCCAGCAGCTTAGTCCAGCGGGGGGGCAATGAGCAGTTCTTC

length: 16
J: TRBJ2-7
size: .
V: TRBV5-6
D: TRBD2
CDR3: CASSRSPGTSGFEQYF
DNA: TGTGCCAGCAGCCGCAGTCCCGGGACTAGCGGTTTCGAGCAGTACTTC

length: 17
J: TRBJ1-6
size: .
V: TRBV6-1
D: TRBD1
CDR3: CASSATRTGDHNSPLHF
DNA: TGTGCCAGCAGTGCAACAAGAACAGGGGACCATAATTCACCCCTCCACTTT

length: 16
J: TRBJ2-7
size: .
V: TRBV5-4
D: TRBD1
CDR3: CASSSPPGQGDYEQYF
DNA: TGTGCCAGCAGCTCCCCGCCGGGACAGGGGGACTACGAGCAGTACTTC

length: 15
J: TRBJ1-5
size: once
V: TRBV6-5
D: TRBD1
CDR3: CASRGTALYNQPQHF
DNA: TGTGCCAGCAGGGGGACAGCCCTTTACAATCAGCCCCAGCATTTT